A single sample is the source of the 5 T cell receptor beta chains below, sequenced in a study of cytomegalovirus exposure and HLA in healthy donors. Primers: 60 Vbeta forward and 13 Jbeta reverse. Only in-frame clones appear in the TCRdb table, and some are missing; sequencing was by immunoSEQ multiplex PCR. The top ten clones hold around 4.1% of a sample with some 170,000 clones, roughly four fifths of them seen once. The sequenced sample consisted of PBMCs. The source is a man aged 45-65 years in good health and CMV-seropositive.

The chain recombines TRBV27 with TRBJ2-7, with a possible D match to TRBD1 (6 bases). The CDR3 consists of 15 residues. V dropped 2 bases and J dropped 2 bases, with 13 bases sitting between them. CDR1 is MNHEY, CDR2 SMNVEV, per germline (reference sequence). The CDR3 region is CASSLRQGHTYEQYF. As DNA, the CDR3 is TGTGCCAGCAGTTTAAGGCAGGGGCATACCTACGAGCAGTACTTC.

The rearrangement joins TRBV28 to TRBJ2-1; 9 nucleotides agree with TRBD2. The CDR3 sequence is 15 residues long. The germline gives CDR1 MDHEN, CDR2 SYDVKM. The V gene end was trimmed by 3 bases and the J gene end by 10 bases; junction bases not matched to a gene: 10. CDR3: CASSFPGLAIGEQFF. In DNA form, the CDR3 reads TGTGCCAGCAGTTTTCCCGGACTAGCGATTGGGGAGCAGTTCTTC.

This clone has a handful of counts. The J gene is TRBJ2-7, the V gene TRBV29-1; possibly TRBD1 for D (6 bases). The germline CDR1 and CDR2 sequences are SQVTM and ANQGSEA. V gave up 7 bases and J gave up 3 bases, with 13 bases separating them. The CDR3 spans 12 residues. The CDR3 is CSGRDTNYEQYF. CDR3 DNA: TGCAGCGGAAGGGACACCAACTACGAGCAGTACTTC.

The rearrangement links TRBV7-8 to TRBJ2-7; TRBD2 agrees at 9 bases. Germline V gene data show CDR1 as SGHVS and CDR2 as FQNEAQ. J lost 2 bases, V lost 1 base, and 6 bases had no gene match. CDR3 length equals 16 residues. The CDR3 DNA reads TGTGCCAGCAGCTTAGTTCTGGCGGGAGGGCCCTACGAGCAGTACTTC. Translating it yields CASSLVLAGGPYEQYF.

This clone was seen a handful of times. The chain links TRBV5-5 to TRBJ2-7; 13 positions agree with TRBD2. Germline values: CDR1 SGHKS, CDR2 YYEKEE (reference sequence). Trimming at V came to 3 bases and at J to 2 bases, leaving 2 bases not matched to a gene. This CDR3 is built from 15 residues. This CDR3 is CASSWGTSGTYEQYF. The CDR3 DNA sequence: TGTGCCAGCAGCTGGGGGACTAGCGGGACCTACGAGCAGTACTTC.